The subject of this entry is one TCR beta chain. Its antigen is not identified. Germline V gene lookup returns CDR1 MDHEN and CDR2 SYDVKM. This CDR3 is built from 15 residues. V lost 6 bases and J 2 bases, leaving 15 bases between the germline ends. The sample belongs to a study of a mutant IDH1 vaccine in newly diagnosed glioma. Overall study context: Patients got their first vaccination 4-6 weeks after radiotherapy alone, or with temozolomide cycles.

Time point given: week 23, last vaccination. Vaccination comprised doses that each held 300 ug of mutant IDH1 20-mer peptide, plus topical imiquimod. Sequencing was performed with immunoSEQ multiplex PCR; in TCRdb, only in-frame clones are kept and a portion is missing. The sample holds about 44,000 clones; under 95% are singletons and the top ten take over 3.5%. The sequences come from PBMCs, collected from a glioma patient whose treatment included an IDH1 peptide vaccine. The V call is TRBV28, the J call TRBJ2-3; either TRBD1 or TRBD2 may supply D (5 bases each). This sequence originates from a man aged 45 to 65 with glioma. CDR3 protein: CASRSQGGYTDTQYF. The CDR3 nucleotides read TGTGCCAGCAGATCCCAGGGCGGGTACACAGATACGCAGTATTTT. Together with reference TRBV28 and TRBJ2-3, the CDR3 gives the full variable domain: DVKVTQSSRYLVKRTGEKVFLECVQDMDHENMFWYRQDPGLGLRLIYFSYDVKMKEKGDIPEGYSVSREKKERFSLILESASTNQTSMYLCASRSQGGYTDTQYFGPGTRLTVL.